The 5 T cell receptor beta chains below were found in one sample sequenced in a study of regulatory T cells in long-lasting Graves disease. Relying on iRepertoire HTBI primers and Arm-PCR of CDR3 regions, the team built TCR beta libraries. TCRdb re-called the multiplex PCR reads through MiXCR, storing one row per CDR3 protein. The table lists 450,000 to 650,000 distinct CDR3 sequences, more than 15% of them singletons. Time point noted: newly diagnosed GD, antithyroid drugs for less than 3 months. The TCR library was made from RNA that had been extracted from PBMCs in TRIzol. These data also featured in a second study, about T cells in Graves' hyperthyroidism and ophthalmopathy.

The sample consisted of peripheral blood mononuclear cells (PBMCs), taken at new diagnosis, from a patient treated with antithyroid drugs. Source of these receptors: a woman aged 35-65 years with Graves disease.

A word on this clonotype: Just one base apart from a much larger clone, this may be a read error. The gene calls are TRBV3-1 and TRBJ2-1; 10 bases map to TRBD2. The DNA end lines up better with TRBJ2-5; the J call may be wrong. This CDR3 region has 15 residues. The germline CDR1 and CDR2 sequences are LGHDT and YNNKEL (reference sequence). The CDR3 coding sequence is TGTGCCAGCAGCCAAGGACTAGCGGGCGGGGAGGCCCAGTACTTC. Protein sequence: CASSQGLAGGEAQYF.

This chain's CDR3 is CASSPRGGFTGELFF. The CDR3 nucleotides are TGTGCCAGCAGCCCCCGGGGAGGGTTCACCGGGGAGCTGTTTTTT. The V call is TRBV7-9, the J call TRBJ2-2; 7 bases fit TRBD2. Trimming removed 5 bases from V and 4 bases from J; junction bases left unmatched: 7. Germline V gene sequence: CDR1 SEHNR, CDR2 FQNEAQ (reference sequence). The CDR3 is made up of 15 amino acids.

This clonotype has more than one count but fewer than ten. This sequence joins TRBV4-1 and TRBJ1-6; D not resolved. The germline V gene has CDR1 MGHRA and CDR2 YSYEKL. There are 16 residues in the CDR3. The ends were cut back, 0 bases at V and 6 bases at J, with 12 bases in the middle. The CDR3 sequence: CASSQEMNPFNSPLHF. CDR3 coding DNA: TGCGCCAGCAGCCAAGAGATGAACCCATTTAATTCACCCCTCCACTTT.

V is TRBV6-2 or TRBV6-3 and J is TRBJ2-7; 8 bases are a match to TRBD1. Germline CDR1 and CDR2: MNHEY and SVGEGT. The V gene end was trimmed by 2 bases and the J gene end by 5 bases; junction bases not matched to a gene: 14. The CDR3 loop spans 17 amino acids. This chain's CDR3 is CASSYPHLFDRGDEQYF. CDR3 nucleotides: TGTGCCAGCAGTTACCCACATTTGTTCGACAGGGGAGACGAGCAGTACTTC.

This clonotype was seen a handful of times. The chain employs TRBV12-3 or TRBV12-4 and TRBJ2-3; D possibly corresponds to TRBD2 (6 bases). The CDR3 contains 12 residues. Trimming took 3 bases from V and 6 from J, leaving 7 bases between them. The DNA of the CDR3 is TGTGCCAGCAGTTTTCTAGCGGATACGCAGTATTTT. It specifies CASSFLADTQYF.